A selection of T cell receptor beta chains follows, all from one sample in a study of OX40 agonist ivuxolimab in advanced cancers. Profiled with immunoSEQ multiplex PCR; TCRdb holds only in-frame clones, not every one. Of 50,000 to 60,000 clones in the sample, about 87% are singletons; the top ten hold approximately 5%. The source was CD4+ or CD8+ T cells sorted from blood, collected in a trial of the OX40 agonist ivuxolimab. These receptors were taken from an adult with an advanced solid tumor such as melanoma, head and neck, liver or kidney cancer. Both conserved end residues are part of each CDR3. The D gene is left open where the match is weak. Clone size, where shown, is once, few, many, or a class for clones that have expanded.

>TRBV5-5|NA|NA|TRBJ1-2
CASSSNAGAAGYTF
TGTGCCAGCAGCTCTAACGCGGGAGCCGCCGGCTACACCTTC
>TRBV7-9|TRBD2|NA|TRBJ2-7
CASSLAKGGGRASGYEQYF
TGTGCCAGCAGCTTAGCGAAAGGGGGCGGGAGGGCGTCGGGTTACGAGCAGTACTTC
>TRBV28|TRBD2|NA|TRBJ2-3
CASRPGLAGGPDTQYF
TGTGCCAGCCGGCCGGGGTTAGCGGGAGGCCCAGATACGCAGTATTTT
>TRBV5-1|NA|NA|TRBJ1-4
CASSLALGAGEKLFF
TGCGCCAGCAGCTTGGCGTTGGGGGCAGGTGAAAAACTGTTTTTT
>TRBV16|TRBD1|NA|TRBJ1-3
CASRGQDPSGNTIYF
TGTGCCAGCAGGGGACAGGACCCCTCTGGAAACACCATATATTTT
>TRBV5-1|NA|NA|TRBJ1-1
CASSAGSPNTEAFF
TGCGCCAGCAGCGCCGGATCCCCGAACACTGAAGCTTTCTTT
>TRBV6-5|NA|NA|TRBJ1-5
CASSYSGSGNQPQHF
TGTGCCAGCAGTTACAGCGGGTCAGGCAATCAGCCCCAGCATTTT
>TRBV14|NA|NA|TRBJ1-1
CASSRPGMNTEAFF
TGTGCCAGCAGCCGGCCAGGAATGAACACTGAAGCTTTCTTT
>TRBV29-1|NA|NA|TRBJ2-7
CSVEIGPYEQYF
TGCAGCGTTGAAATAGGGCCCTACGAGCAGTACTTC
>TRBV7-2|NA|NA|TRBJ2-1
CASSLTLGGEQFF
TGTGCCAGCAGCTTAACCCTGGGTGGTGAGCAGTTCTTC
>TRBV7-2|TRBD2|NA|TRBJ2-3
CASSLSGSTDTQYF
TGTGCCAGCAGCCTTAGCGGGAGCACAGATACGCAGTATTTT
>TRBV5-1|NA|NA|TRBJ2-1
CASSTSDPINEQFF
TGCGCCAGCAGCACCAGCGATCCTATAAATGAGCAGTTCTTC
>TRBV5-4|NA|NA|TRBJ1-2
CASTGGNRRPSYGYTF
TGTGCCAGCACGGGAGGTAACAGGAGGCCCTCTTATGGCTACACCTTC
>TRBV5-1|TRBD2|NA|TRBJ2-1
CASRDRGLAGGRSYNEQFF
TGCGCCAGCAGGGACCGAGGACTAGCGGGAGGGCGGTCCTACAATGAGCAGTTCTTC
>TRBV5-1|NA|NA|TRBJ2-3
CASSLSTDTQYF
TGCGCCAGCAGCTTGTCCACAGATACGCAGTATTTT
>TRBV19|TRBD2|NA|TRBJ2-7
CASSTTSGTYEQYF
TGTGCCAGTAGTACAACTAGCGGAACCTACGAGCAGTACTTC
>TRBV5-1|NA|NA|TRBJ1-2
CASSPEGGRSYGYTF
TGCGCCAGCAGCCCCGAGGGGGGGCGCAGCTATGGCTACACCTTC
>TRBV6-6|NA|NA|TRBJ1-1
CASRVIYRGTEAFF
TGTGCCAGCAGGGTAATTTACCGTGGGACTGAAGCTTTCTTT
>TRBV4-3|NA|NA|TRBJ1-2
CASSQSRPGGLDDGYTF
TGCGCCAGCAGCCAATCGAGGCCTGGGGGGCTGGATGACGGCTACACCTTC
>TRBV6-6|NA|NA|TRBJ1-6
CASGDGSNSPLHF
TGTGCCAGCGGGGACGGAAGTAATTCACCCCTCCACTTT
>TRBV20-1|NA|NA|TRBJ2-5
CSAKGGETQYF
TGCAGTGCCAAGGGTGGGGAGACCCAGTACTTC
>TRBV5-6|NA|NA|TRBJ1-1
CASRKGMNTEAFF
TGTGCCAGCAGAAAAGGTATGAACACTGAAGCTTTCTTT
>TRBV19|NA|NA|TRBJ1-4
CASSRTRNEKLFF
TGTGCCAGTTCCCGCACTAGGAATGAAAAACTGTTTTTT
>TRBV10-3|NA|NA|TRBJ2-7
CAISGSHEQYF
TGTGCCATCAGTGGGAGCCACGAGCAGTACTTC
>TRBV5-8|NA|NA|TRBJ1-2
CASSEDSRNYGYTF
TGTGCCAGCAGCGAGGACAGCCGGAACTATGGCTACACCTTC
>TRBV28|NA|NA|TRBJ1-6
CASTRTEASSYNSPLHF
TGTGCCAGCACCAGGACGGAGGCAAGCTCCTATAATTCACCCCTCCACTTT
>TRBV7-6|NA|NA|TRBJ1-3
CASSSQDLSGNTIYF
TGTGCCAGCAGCTCCCAGGACCTCTCTGGAAACACCATATATTTT
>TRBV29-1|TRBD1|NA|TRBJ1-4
CSVEGTGGEEKLFF
TGCAGCGTTGAAGGCACAGGGGGCGAGGAAAAACTGTTTTTT
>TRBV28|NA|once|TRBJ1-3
CASSTRARGGNTIYF
TGTGCCAGCAGCACGAGGGCCAGGGGTGGAAACACCATATATTTT
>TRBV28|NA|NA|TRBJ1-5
CASSPLSSGSEPQHF
TGTGCCAGCAGCCCACTTTCATCGGGATCGGAGCCCCAGCATTTT
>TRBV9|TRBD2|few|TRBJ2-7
CASSVVSTPAGVNEQYF
TGTGCCAGCAGCGTAGTCTCTACTCCAGCGGGAGTAAACGAGCAGTACTTC
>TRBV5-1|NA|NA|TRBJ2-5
CASSTNQETQYF
TGCGCCAGCAGCACCAACCAAGAGACCCAGTACTTC
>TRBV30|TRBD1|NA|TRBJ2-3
CAWSRGQGTDTQYF
TGTGCCTGGAGTCGGGGACAGGGAACAGATACGCAGTATTTT
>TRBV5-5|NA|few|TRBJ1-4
CASSFLAEGREKLFF
TGTGCCAGCAGCTTCTTGGCAGAGGGGCGGGAAAAACTGTTTTTT
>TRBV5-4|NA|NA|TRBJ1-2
CASSLLVQDYTF
TGTGCCAGCAGCTTGTTGGTACAGGACTACACCTTC
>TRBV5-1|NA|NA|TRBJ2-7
CASSLDTYEQYF
TGCGCCAGCAGCTTGGATACCTACGAGCAGTACTTC
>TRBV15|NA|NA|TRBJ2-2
CATQGTSNTGELFF
TGTGCCACCCAGGGAACCTCGAACACCGGGGAGCTGTTTTTT
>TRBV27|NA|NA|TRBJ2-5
CASSLQGQETQYF
TGTGCCAGCAGTTTACAGGGCCAAGAGACCCAGTACTTC
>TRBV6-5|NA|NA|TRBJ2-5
CASSSEGGQETQYF
TGTGCCAGCAGTTCCGAGGGGGGCCAAGAGACCCAGTACTTC
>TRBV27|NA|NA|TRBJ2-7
CASSLYGWSSYEQYF
TGTGCCAGCAGTTTATACGGGTGGTCCTCCTACGAGCAGTACTTC
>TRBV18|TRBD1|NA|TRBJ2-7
CASSPPAGQGYPYEQYF
TGTGCCAGCTCACCACCGGCGGGACAGGGTTACCCCTACGAGCAGTACTTC
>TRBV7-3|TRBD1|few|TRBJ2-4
CASSSGQGENIQYF
TGTGCCAGCAGCTCCGGACAGGGGGAAAACATTCAGTACTTC
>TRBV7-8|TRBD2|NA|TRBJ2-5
CASSFGQGTSGITHPQETQYF
TGTGCCAGCAGCTTTGGACAGGGGACTAGCGGGATCACCCATCCCCAAGAGACCCAGTACTTC
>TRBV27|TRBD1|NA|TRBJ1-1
CASRTGYQVNTEAFF
TGTGCCAGCAGGACAGGGTATCAGGTGAACACTGAAGCTTTCTTT
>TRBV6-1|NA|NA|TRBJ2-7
CASSHSYEQYF
TGTGCCAGCAGTCATTCCTACGAGCAGTACTTC
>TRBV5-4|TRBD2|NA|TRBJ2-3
CASSSRTRADTQYF
TGTGCCAGCAGCTCCCGGACTAGGGCAGATACGCAGTATTTT
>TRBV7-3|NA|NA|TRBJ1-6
CASSLTATYSPLHF
TGTGCCAGCAGCTTAACCGCCACCTATTCACCCCTCCACTTT
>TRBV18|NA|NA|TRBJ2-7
CASSPTGSYEQYF
TGTGCCAGCTCACCGACAGGCTCCTACGAGCAGTACTTC
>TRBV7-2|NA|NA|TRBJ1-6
CASRLRGREAVDSPLHF
TGTGCCAGCAGGCTTAGAGGCAGGGAGGCGGTGGATTCACCCCTCCACTTT
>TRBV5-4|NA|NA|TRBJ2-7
CASSLSLVYLRDTYYEQYF
TGTGCCAGCAGCTTGTCGCTGGTTTACCTACGGGACACATACTACGAGCAGTACTTC
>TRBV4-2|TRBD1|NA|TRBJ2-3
CASGDREADTQYF
TGTGCCAGCGGGGACAGGGAGGCAGATACGCAGTATTTT
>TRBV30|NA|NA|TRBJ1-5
CAWSTAYSNQPQHF
TGTGCCTGGAGTACAGCTTATAGCAATCAGCCCCAGCATTTT
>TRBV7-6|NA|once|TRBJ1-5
CASSSQGNQPQHF
TGTGCCAGCAGCTCACAGGGTAATCAGCCCCAGCATTTT
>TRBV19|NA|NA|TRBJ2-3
CASSSPRSAWGTSTDTQYF
TGTGCCAGTAGCTCCCCAAGATCCGCCTGGGGAACTAGCACAGATACGCAGTATTTT